Listed here is a single T cell receptor (beta chain). Its antigen is not identified. This specimen comes from a study of blood T cells in healthy people across ages. Study-level results: Versus aged donors, long-lived donors had higher diversity and more naive CD4+ cells.

Combining a sample-barcoded 5' primer with a J-beta primer mix, a second PCR ran for roughly 6 to 12 cycles. TCRdb analysed the 5' RACE reads with MiXCR anew, one entry per CDR3 protein. This sample has around 1,900,000 distinct CDR3 sequences; approximately 39% occur once, and the top ten carry under 25%. Specimen: blood. The TCR originated in a human donor in good health.

The CDR3 loop reads CASSSSGGYLNEQFF. The CDR3 coding sequence is TGCGCCAGCAGCTCGAGCGGGGGGTATCTGAATGAGCAGTTCTTC. The chain employs TRBV5-1 and TRBJ2-1; TRBD2 matches 9 bases. Germline V gene sequence: CDR1 SGHRS, CDR2 YFSETQ. The CDR3 is made up of 15 amino acids. V trimming: 3 bases; J trimming: 7 bases; junction bases outside the gene matches: 8.